The following is a T cell receptor (beta chain) sequence with its context. Per the study methods: Amplified reference gene primers provided the basis for estimating nucleated cell counts. Data came from immunoSEQ multiplex PCR; TCRdb stores just in-frame clones and leaves some out. For V, J and clone size, that table is used; D and trimming come from the DNA. The data show hundreds of thousands of clones, with about 93% seen just once and less than 3.5% held by the top ten. With 0 bases removed from V and 0 bases from J, the gap between germline ends came to 9 bases. The CDR3 extends over 15 amino acids. Germline CDR1 and CDR2: SGHRS and YFSETQ. The data originate from a study of blood T cell repertoires in COVID-19. Looking at the study overall: Samples of COVID-19 (acute and convalescent) were obtained from the United States, Italy and Spain. The cDNA or gDNA used as material had been derived from T cells, B-cell-depleted T cells, or PBMCs.

The TCR sequence derives from a woman between 18 and 29 years old who had recovered from COVID-19. Sequenced input: peripheral blood. V gene TRBV5-1 combines with J gene TRBJ1-2; D unresolved. The CDR3, as DNA: TGCGCCAGCAGCTTGGCGGGTTATACTAACTATGGCTACACCTTC. Its translation is CASSLAGYTNYGYTF.